Below are 28 T cell receptor beta chains sequenced from a single sample in a study of T cell changes during pregnancy in multiple sclerosis. TCRdb keeps only in-frame clones here, not all; method: immunoSEQ multiplex PCR. The data show approximately 130,000 clones, about 96% seen once. The input for sequencing was peripheral blood, taken after pregnancy. These receptors all come from a female donor with multiple sclerosis, enrolled in a pregnancy study.

V gene TRBV27 combines with J gene TRBJ2-1; 16 nucleotides line up with TRBD2. The CDR3 spans 19 residues. Germline CDR1 is MNHEY and CDR2 is SMNVEV (reference sequence). V was clipped by 0 bases and J by 8 bases; unmatched bases: 10. The CDR3 region is CASSLSNAGTSGGGHEQFF. DNA for the CDR3: TGTGCCAGCAGTTTATCAAATGCCGGGACTAGCGGGGGGGGGCATGAGCAGTTCTTC.

The rearrangement joins TRBV7-8 to TRBJ1-1; D is undetermined. Deletions cut 7 bases from V and 0 bases from J, with 18 bases between. CDR3 length: 16 amino acids. CDR1 and CDR2 from the germline V gene are SGHVS and FQNEAQ. Written as DNA, the CDR3 is TGTGCCAGCACCCCGTTGATGGTCGGGATGAACACTGAAGCTTTCTTT. It translates to CASTPLMVGMNTEAFF.

This clone was recorded only once. The genes are TRBV2 and TRBJ2-2; the D gene is possibly TRBD1 (6 bases). This CDR3 is built from 16 residues. Trimming removed 7 bases at V and 7 bases at J, with 22 bases between. CDR1 and CDR2 from the germline V gene are SNHLY and FYNNEI. This CDR3 is CASTDWGIQGGGELFF. CDR3 DNA sequence: TGTGCCAGCACGGACTGGGGAATACAGGGTGGCGGGGAGCTGTTTTTT.

This rearrangement joins TRBV14 to TRBJ2-3, with 7 nucleotides matching TRBD2. V gave up 1 base and J gave up 1 base; unmatched junction bases: 17. This CDR3 contains 20 residues. CDR1 and CDR2 from the germline V gene are SGHDN and FVKESK. This chain's CDR3 is CASSQGLAAGEISGTDTQYF. DNA of the CDR3: TGTGCCAGCAGCCAAGGCCTCGCGGCGGGAGAGATCTCCGGCACAGATACGCAGTATTTT.

The J gene is TRBJ2-7, the V gene TRBV6-5; TRBD1 aligns across 7 bases. The CDR3 sequence is 11 residues long. Germline V gene lookup returns CDR1 MNHEY and CDR2 SVGAGI. Trimming cost V 6 bases and J 7 bases; bases outside gene matches: 3. Here the CDR3 reads CASRQGVEQYF. CDR3 in DNA: TGTGCCAGCAGGCAGGGGGTGGAGCAGTACTTC.

This rearrangement joins TRBV6-1 to TRBJ2-7, with D maybe TRBD1 (6 bases). The CDR3 has 13 amino acids. V dropped 4 bases and J dropped 3 bases, with 10 bases sitting between them. Germline values: CDR1 MNHNS, CDR2 SASEGT. The CDR3 region has the DNA TGTGCCAGCAGTGTAGGGGGAGTCTACGAGCAGTACTTC. Amino acids: CASSVGGVYEQYF.

The rearrangement links TRBV27 to TRBJ2-3; perhaps TRBD1 as D (5 bases). Deletions cut 6 bases from V and 1 base from J, with 17 bases between. Germline V lookup: CDR1 MNHEY, CDR2 SMNVEV (reference sequence). The CDR3 runs 16 residues. The CDR3 DNA follows: TGTGCCAGCAGGTGGGGCGGCGTAGGAGGCACAGATACGCAGTATTTT. Translated, it gives CASRWGGVGGTDTQYF.

The V call is TRBV19, the J call TRBJ2-5; the match to TRBD1 covers 9 bases. CDR3 size: 13 residues. Germline V gene data show CDR1 as LNHDA and CDR2 as SQIVND (reference sequence). Germline trimming cut 9 bases from V and 5 bases from J; bases unmatched to any gene: 7. The CDR3 DNA reads as TGTGCCAGCAGACAGGGGGTTCGCGAGACCCAGTACTTC. Translating it yields CASRQGVRETQYF.

Comment on this clone: At one end the junction does not follow the germline gene, possibly because of a read error. The chain carries TRBV7-7 and TRBJ2-7; D is perhaps TRBD1 (5 bases). The CDR3 has 14 amino acids. Germline CDR1 SSHAT, CDR2 FNYEAQ (reference sequence). CDR3 residues: CASSPSGRVYEQYF. CDR3 bases: TGTGCTAGCAGCCCCTCGGGCAGGGTCTACGAGCAGTACTTC.

The chain uses TRBV6-5 and TRBJ2-3, with 13 bases that match TRBD2. Per the germline V gene, CDR1 is MNHEY and CDR2 is SVGAGI. With 9 bases clipped from V and 2 bases from J, the junction kept 5 bases outside the gene matches. The CDR3 has 15 residues. DNA of the CDR3: TGTGCCAGTTCCACTAGCGGGAGGGACACAGATACGCAGTATTTT. Translating it yields CASSTSGRDTDTQYF.

This chain links TRBV4-2 with TRBJ2-3, with 10 bases that match TRBD2. Germline assignment: CDR1 LGHNA and CDR2 YNFKEQ. V lost 4 bases, J lost 3 bases, and 10 bases stayed unmatched. This CDR3 has 17 amino acids. The CDR3 region has the DNA TGTGCCAGCAGCCCTCGCGGAGCGGGAGGGCCGACAGATACGCAGTATTTT. Its protein product is CASSPRGAGGPTDTQYF.

The genes are TRBV28 and TRBJ2-3; 8 nucleotides agree with TRBD1. The CDR3 is 15 residues long. Germline V gene lookup returns CDR1 MDHEN and CDR2 SYDVKM. With 3 bases clipped from V and 2 bases from J, the junction kept 4 bases outside the gene matches. The CDR3 region is CASSFTGGYTDTQYF. The CDR3 DNA reads TGTGCCAGCAGTTTCACAGGGGGGTACACAGATACGCAGTATTTT. Supplemented by reference TRBV28 and TRBJ2-3, the full variable domain reads DVKVTQSSRYLVKRTGEKVFLECVQDMDHENMFWYRQDPGLGLRLIYFSYDVKMKEKGDIPEGYSVSREKKERFSLILESASTNQTSMYLCASSFTGGYTDTQYFGPGTRLTVL.

V usage is TRBV5-4 and J usage is TRBJ2-5; D call uncertain. Germline CDR1 and CDR2: SGHNT and YYREEE (reference sequence). CDR3 length equals 13 residues. The V gene lost 4 bases and the J gene lost 3 bases, with 10 bases spanning the gap. The CDR3 loop reads CASSPRQEETQYF. The DNA of the CDR3 is TGTGCCAGCAGCCCTCGACAAGAAGAGACCCAGTACTTC.

The chain employs TRBV7-9 and TRBJ2-1, with D unclear. The length of the CDR3 is 13 residues. Germline V gene sequence: CDR1 SEHNR, CDR2 FQNEAQ (reference sequence). V was trimmed by 3 bases and J by 4 bases, leaving 7 bases between them. The CDR3 region has the DNA TGTGCCAGCAGCTTCGAACAATACAATGAGCAGTTCTTC. It yields the protein CASSFEQYNEQFF.

This chain connects TRBV5-1 to TRBJ2-7; TRBD2 agrees at 13 bases. The CDR3 length is 15 residues. The germline CDR1 and CDR2 sequences are SGHRS and YFSETQ. V lost 5 bases and J lost 6; bases outside the gene matches: 8. This CDR3 reads CASRTGLAGVGEQYF. CDR3 bases: TGCGCCAGCAGAACAGGACTAGCGGGAGTTGGCGAGCAGTACTTC.

The rearrangement joins TRBV7-8 to TRBJ2-7; 11 bases match TRBD2. The CDR3 is 16 amino acids. Germline CDR1 and CDR2: SGHVS and FQNEAQ. The trim removed 3 bases at V and 3 bases at J, leaving 7 bases unmatched. The CDR3 bases are TGTGCCAGCAGCTTTTTCCGTAGCGGGAGGGACTACGAGCAGTACTTC. Translation gives CASSFFRSGRDYEQYF. The variable domain in full, completed from reference TRBV7-8 and TRBJ2-7, reads GAGVSQSPRYKVAKRGQDVALRCDPISGHVSLFWYQQALGQGPEFLTYFQNEAQLDKSGLPSDRFFAERPEGSVSTLKIQRTQQEDSAVYLCASSFFRSGRDYEQYFGPGTRLTVT.

CDR3 sequence: CASSPTAGQGANYGYTF. Written as DNA, the CDR3 is TGCGCCAGCAGCCCCACGGCGGGACAGGGAGCTAACTATGGCTACACCTTC. The rearrangement joins TRBV4-3 to TRBJ1-2; TRBD1 matches at 9 bases. Germline loops: CDR1 LGHNA, CDR2 YSLEER. The CDR3 loop spans 17 amino acids. The ends lost 4 bases at V and 0 bases at J; junction bases unmatched: 9.

V usage is TRBV10-3 and J usage is TRBJ2-7; TRBD2 agrees at 16 bases. The CDR3 runs to 16 residues. With V trimmed by 4 bases and J by 2 bases, 2 bases remained unmatched. From germline, CDR1 is ENHRY and CDR2 SYGVKD. CDR3 sequence (DNA): TGTGCCATCAGTGCGGGACTAGCGGGAGGGCCCTACGAGCAGTACTTC. This gives the protein CAISAGLAGGPYEQYF.

This sequence joins TRBV5-1 and TRBJ2-7; D perhaps matches TRBD1 (7 bases). Germline lookup yields CDR1 SGHRS and CDR2 YFSETQ. V was cut by 0 bases and J by 3 bases, with 10 bases left in between. This CDR3 region has 14 residues. CDR3 DNA sequence: TGCGCCAGCAGCTTGGGACAGGGAGGCTACGAGCAGTACTTC. Amino acid sequence: CASSLGQGGYEQYF.

The chain has TRBV4-2 and TRBJ1-2, with 9 bases that match TRBD1. The trim removed 6 bases at V and 6 bases at J, leaving 2 bases unmatched. CDR3 size: 12 residues. Germline V CDR1 and CDR2: LGHNA, YNFKEQ. The DNA for the CDR3 is TGTGCCAGCAGACGGGACAGGGATGGCTACACCTTC. As protein: CASRRDRDGYTF.

The chain carries TRBV27 and TRBJ1-1; D might be TRBD1 (6 bases). This CDR3 spans 14 amino acids. V was shortened by 5 bases and J by 5 bases, with 15 bases between the two germline ends. CDR1 is MNHEY and CDR2 is SMNVEV in the germline V gene (reference sequence). The CDR3 coding sequence is TGTGCCAGCAGTCATCACAGGGAATATACTGAAGCTTTCTTT. Its protein product is CASSHHREYTEAFF.

The chain combines TRBV2 with TRBJ2-7; 7 bases align to TRBD1. The germline V gene has CDR1 SNHLY and CDR2 FYNNEI. J was trimmed by 0 bases and V by 5 bases; bases with no gene match: 4. This CDR3 has 14 amino acids. DNA for the CDR3: TGTGCCAGCAGTCTTACAGGGGCCTCCTACGAGCAGTACTTC. Its protein product is CASSLTGASYEQYF.

The chain carries TRBV5-1 and TRBJ1-2; 9 bases line up with TRBD1. V lost 0 bases to trimming and J lost 2 bases; unmatched junction nucleotides: 2. The CDR3 is made up of 15 amino acids. Looked up from germline, CDR1 is SGHRS and CDR2 is YFSETQ. This chain's CDR3 is CASSLGGTGNYGYTF. The CDR3 nucleotides read TGCGCCAGCAGCTTGGGCGGGACAGGGAACTATGGCTACACCTTC.

J is TRBJ2-7 and V is TRBV28; 8 bases agree with TRBD2. CDR1 and CDR2 (germline): MDHEN, SYDVKM. This CDR3 is 15 amino acids long. The V and J ends lost 4 bases and 3 bases, in that order; junction bases with no gene match: 8. The CDR3 here is CASSYPTGGVYEQYF. The CDR3 DNA follows: TGTGCCAGCAGTTACCCGACCGGGGGGGTCTACGAGCAGTACTTC.

The CDR3 here is CASSSFGYEQYF. The CDR3 region has the DNA TGTGCCAGCAGCTCTTTCGGCTACGAGCAGTACTTC. This chain connects TRBV7-2 to TRBJ2-7; no clear D. The CDR3 is 12 amino acids. The V gene lost 4 bases and the J gene lost 3 bases, with 7 bases spanning the gap. CDR1 SGHTA and CDR2 FQGNSA come from the germline V gene.

In nucleotides, the CDR3 is TGTGCCAGCAGCTCCCGGGACACGGGGCAGCCCCAGCATTTT. This sequence encodes CASSSRDTGQPQHF. The chain has TRBV13 and TRBJ1-5; tentative D call: TRBD1 (6 bases). Germline V gene data show CDR1 as PRHDT and CDR2 as FYEKMQ (reference sequence). Trimming took off 4 bases at V and 7 bases at J, with 14 bases between the two ends. The CDR3 extends over 14 amino acids.

The count of this clone is one. V usage is TRBV19 and J usage is TRBJ1-2; TRBD1 might be the D (6 bases). The CDR3 totals 13 residues. Between the trimmed V and J ends, which lost 9 bases and 0 bases, there was a span of 11 bases. From germline, CDR1 is LNHDA and CDR2 SQIVND (reference sequence). The CDR3 bases are TGTGCCAGCGGCGACAGGCCTAACTATGGCTACACCTTC. It translates to CASGDRPNYGYTF.

This clone was found once. The rearrangement uses TRBV6-1 and TRBJ2-2; no clear D. The ends were cut back, 5 bases at V and 1 base at J, with 11 bases in the middle. Germline values: CDR1 MNHNS, CDR2 SASEGT. The CDR3 is 15 amino acids. CDR3 nucleotide sequence: TGTGCCAGCAGTCTCCGACAACTGAACACCGGGGAGCTGTTTTTT. This gives the protein CASSLRQLNTGELFF.